Below are 25 T cell receptor beta chains sequenced from a single sample in a study of cytomegalovirus exposure and HLA in healthy donors. PCR involved 60 Vbeta and 13 Jbeta primers. Sequencing used immunoSEQ multiplex PCR; TCRdb keeps in-frame clones, though not all of them. The sample has 85,000 to 90,000 clones, about 75% seen once. The sample consisted of PBMCs. These receptor sequences come from a man aged 30 to 45 in good health and CMV-seropositive.

The chain couples TRBV4-3 to TRBJ2-7; possible D gene TRBD1, 5 bases. There are 16 residues in the CDR3. Germline V CDR1 and CDR2: LGHNA, YSLEER. Trimming took 3 bases from V and 3 from J, leaving 18 bases between them. CDR3 nucleotides: TGCGCCAGCAGCCAGGACCCCAGGGAAAGGGGCTACGAGCAGTACTTC. Amino acid sequence: CASSQDPRERGYEQYF.

The V call is TRBV15, the J call TRBJ2-7, with a tentative D call TRBD2 (5 bases). The CDR3 sequence is 14 residues long. V dropped 3 bases and J dropped 3 bases, with 12 bases sitting between them. Germline V gives CDR1 LNHNV, CDR2 YYDKDF (reference sequence). This chain's CDR3 is CATSSDSGNYEQYF. The CDR3 coding sequence is TGTGCCACCAGCAGTGATTCGGGAAACTACGAGCAGTACTTC. Based on the CDR3 plus reference TRBV15 and TRBJ2-7, the full variable domain is DAMVIQNPRYQVTQFGKPVTLSCSQTLNHNVMYWYQQKSSQAPKLLFHYYDKDFNNEADTPDNFQSRRPNTSFCFLDIRSPGLGDTAMYLCATSSDSGNYEQYFGPGTRLTVT.

The V and J genes are TRBV4-3 and TRBJ1-4; the match to TRBD1 covers 8 bases. In germline, CDR1 is LGHNA, CDR2 YSLEER. After removal of 5 bases from V and 7 bases from J, the junction contained 6 bases not matched to a gene. This CDR3 has 14 residues. The CDR3 reads CASSRQGIFEKLFF. Written as DNA, the CDR3 is TGCGCCAGCAGCAGACAGGGGATTTTTGAAAAACTGTTTTTT.

There are a few counts of this clone. The chain uses TRBV6-1 and TRBJ2-1, with TRBD2 matching 9 bases. Trimming took 4 bases from V and 9 from J; bases not matched to a gene: 10. The CDR3 sequence is 15 residues long. Germline loops: CDR1 MNHNS, CDR2 SASEGT. DNA of the CDR3: TGTGCCAGCAGTGTAGAAGCGGGGGGTAAAGGTGAGCAGTTCTTC. It yields the protein CASSVEAGGKGEQFF.

The gene calls are TRBV2 and TRBJ1-5; 7 nucleotides match TRBD1. This CDR3 spans 15 amino acids. Germline V gene data show CDR1 as SNHLY and CDR2 as FYNNEI. The trim removed 5 bases at V and 4 bases at J, leaving 8 bases unmatched. CDR3 bases: TGTGCCAGCAGTCCACAGGGGATTACGAATCAGCCCCAGCATTTT. This translates into CASSPQGITNQPQHF.

V is TRBV7-6 and J is TRBJ2-2; a possible D gene is TRBD1 (5 bases). The CDR3 spans 15 residues. CDR1 is SGHVS and CDR2 is FNYEAQ in the germline V gene. Trimming left V 1 base short and J 7 bases short, with 13 bases between. The CDR3 DNA reads as TGTGCCAGCAGCTTAGTGCCAACAGGCGGCGGGGAGCTGTTTTTT. This gives the protein CASSLVPTGGGELFF.

This clone has just one count. The CDR3 loop is CASSAGTVDTQYF. CDR3 DNA: TGCGCCAGCAGCGCCGGGACAGTTGATACGCAGTATTTT. The gene calls are TRBV5-1 and TRBJ2-3, with TRBD1 matching 7 bases. The CDR3 contains 13 residues. The V and J ends lost 4 bases and 6 bases, in that order; junction bases with no gene match: 5. The germline V gene has CDR1 SGHRS and CDR2 YFSETQ.

The chain is built from TRBV30 and TRBJ2-2, with a tentative D call TRBD1 (6 bases). The CDR3 length is 15 residues. Looked up from germline, CDR1 is GTSNPN and CDR2 is SVGIG (reference sequence). Trimming cost V 1 base and J 2 bases, with 11 bases left between them. CDR3 residues: CAWSEGTTNTGELFF. CDR3 sequence (DNA): TGTGCCTGGAGTGAGGGGACAACCAACACCGGGGAGCTGTTTTTT. Drawing the rest from reference TRBV30 and TRBJ2-2, the complete variable domain is SQTIHQWPATLVQPVGSPLSLECTVEGTSNPNLYWYRQAAGRGLQLLFYSVGIGQISSEVPQNLSASRPQDRQFILSSKKLLLSDSGFYLCAWSEGTTNTGELFFGEGSRLTVL.

This clone has a handful of counts. The chain couples TRBV13 to TRBJ1-1; D is ambiguous. The CDR3 runs 13 residues. The ends were cut back, 6 bases at V and 6 bases at J, with 14 bases in the middle. Per germline, CDR1 PRHDT and CDR2 FYEKMQ (reference sequence). CDR3 bases: TGTGCCAGCAGTTTAAGACGGAGCCCTGAAGCTTTCTTT. It encodes CASSLRRSPEAFF.

This chain links TRBV11-1 with TRBJ1-4; 11 bases line up with TRBD1. J gave up 10 bases and V 8 bases, and 6 bases lay outside the gene matches. Germline V gene sequence: CDR1 SGHAT, CDR2 FQDESV (reference sequence). This CDR3 contains 13 residues. The CDR3: CASAGTGGAKLFF. The CDR3 nucleotides are TGTGCCAGCGCTGGGACAGGGGGAGCAAAACTGTTTTTT.

J is TRBJ2-2 and V is TRBV5-1; 7 bases line up with TRBD1. CDR3 length: 15 amino acids. The V segment lost 5 bases and the J segment 1 base; nucleotides outside the gene matches: 5. Germline values: CDR1 SGHRS, CDR2 YFSETQ. CDR3 residues: CASRPGTENTGELFF. The CDR3 DNA is TGCGCCAGCAGACCCGGGACAGAGAACACCGGGGAGCTGTTTTTT.

As concerns this clone: Mismatch with germline at one junction end may stem from a read error. The J gene is TRBJ1-1, the V gene TRBV7-9; D is perhaps TRBD1 (6 bases). The CDR3 totals 14 residues. Germline V CDR1 and CDR2: SEHNR, FQNEAQ (reference sequence). The CDR3 region has the DNA TGTTCCAGCAGCGCACAGGGTGGTTGGACTGAAGCTTTCTTT. Translating it yields CSSSAQGGWTEAFF.

This chain links TRBV5-1 with TRBJ2-2, with 12 bases lining up with TRBD2. Germline assignment: CDR1 SGHRS and CDR2 YFSETQ. J gave up 3 bases and V 4 bases, and 4 bases lay outside the gene matches. This CDR3 contains 16 residues. CDR3 DNA: TGCGCCAGCAGCCCGACTAGCGGGGGATACACCGGGGAGCTGTTTTTT. It encodes CASSPTSGGYTGELFF. Complete variable domain (other parts from reference TRBV5-1 and TRBJ2-2): KAGVTQTPRYLIKTRGQQVTLSCSPISGHRSVSWYQQTPGQGLQFLFEYFSETQRNKGNFPGRFSGRQFSNSRSEMNVSTLELGDSALYLCASSPTSGGYTGELFFGEGSRLTVL.

The J gene is TRBJ2-4, the V gene TRBV2; tentative D call: TRBD2 (5 bases). The V gene lost 5 bases and the J gene lost 1 base, with 9 bases spanning the gap. Germline CDR1 reads SNHLY; CDR2 reads FYNNEI. The CDR3 spans 14 residues. The CDR3 region has the DNA TGTGCCAGCAGTAGAACGGGGGCCAAAAACATTCAGTACTTC. Its translation is CASSRTGAKNIQYF.

This chain connects TRBV30 to TRBJ2-3; no clear D. The CDR3 spans 13 residues. Germline V CDR1 and CDR2: GTSNPN, SVGIG (reference sequence). The V end lost 0 bases, the J end lost 4 bases, and 8 bases lay between the germline ends. The CDR3 is CAWSVEYADTQYF. The CDR3 region has the DNA TGTGCCTGGAGTGTAGAGTATGCAGATACGCAGTATTTT.

The chain carries TRBV5-8 and TRBJ1-5; no reliable D call. The CDR3 consists of 16 residues. Germline V lookup: CDR1 SGHTS, CDR2 YDEGEE. The V gene lost 4 bases and the J gene lost 2 bases, with 16 bases spanning the gap. This chain's CDR3 is CASSRSVRVRNQPQHF. DNA of the CDR3: TGTGCCAGCAGCCGCTCCGTGCGGGTTCGCAATCAGCCCCAGCATTTT.

The J gene is TRBJ2-7, the V gene TRBV21-1; TRBD1, the table's D call, was not compared with the DNA. TRBV21-1 is recorded as a pseudogene. The CDR3 covers 13 residues. In DNA form, the CDR3 reads TGTGCCAGCAGCACCGGGACAGTCTACGAGCAGTACTTC. Its protein is CASSTGTVYEQYF.

The CDR3 sequence is CASKYTGPANIQYF. DNA for the CDR3: TGTGCCAGCAAGTATACAGGGCCAGCAAACATTCAGTACTTC. The chain couples TRBV6-5 to TRBJ2-4; tentative D call: TRBD1 (6 bases). Per germline, CDR1 MNHEY and CDR2 SVGAGI. The CDR3 is 14 residues long. Between the trimmed V and J ends, which lost 7 bases and 6 bases, there was a span of 16 bases.

This clone has just a few counts. The V gene is TRBV6-1, the J gene TRBJ1-2, with 9 positions matching TRBD1. The CDR3 contains 15 residues. Germline-derived CDR1 and CDR2 are MNHNS and SASEGT. V trimming: 6 bases; J trimming: 4 bases; junction bases outside the gene matches: 9. This chain's CDR3 is CASRRPDRGSYGYTF. The DNA for the CDR3 is TGTGCCAGCAGGCGCCCTGACAGGGGGTCCTATGGCTACACCTTC.

The V gene is TRBV5-6, the J gene TRBJ1-5, with TRBD1 as a possible D gene (6 bases). Looked up from germline, CDR1 is SGHDT and CDR2 is YYEEEE. The V end was cut by 4 bases, the J end by 7 bases, with 18 bases between. The CDR3 loop spans 15 amino acids. The CDR3: CASSLFGGFEQPQHF. CDR3 DNA sequence: TGTGCCAGCAGCCTGTTTGGGGGCTTCGAGCAGCCCCAGCATTTT.

V usage is TRBV5-1 and J usage is TRBJ2-2; TRBD1 is a possible D gene (6 bases). V lost 0 bases and J lost 4, with 13 bases in between. Germline V gene sequence: CDR1 SGHRS, CDR2 YFSETQ. This CDR3 comprises 16 residues. The CDR3 coding sequence is TGCGCCAGCAGCTTGGACCCCAGGGGTGGCACCGGGGAGCTGTTTTTT. As protein: CASSLDPRGGTGELFF.

Regarding this clone: A junction end diverges from the germline sequence, so it may reflect a read error. The chain uses TRBV7-9 and TRBJ2-7; 7 bases line up with TRBD2. The CDR3 extends over 15 amino acids. Germline CDR1 SEHNR, CDR2 FQNEAQ (reference sequence). The CDR3 loop reads CSSSPSAGVSYEQYF. The DNA of the CDR3 is TGTTCCAGCAGCCCTTCGGCGGGGGTCTCCTACGAGCAGTACTTC.

The CDR3 bases are TGCGCCGGCCGGGAGCTACCCTCCCAAGAGACCCAGTACTTC. Translated: CAGRELPSQETQYF. The chain uses TRBV5-1 and TRBJ2-5, with a possible D match to TRBD2 (6 bases). CDR1 and CDR2 (germline): SGHRS, YFSETQ. The CDR3 consists of 14 residues. With 10 bases removed from V and 1 base from J, the gap between germline ends came to 17 bases.

This CDR3 is CASSLDDILGEVTEAFF. As DNA, the CDR3 is TGTGCCAGCAGCTTAGACGATATTTTGGGGGAGGTCACTGAAGCTTTCTTT. The chain is built from TRBV7-9 and TRBJ1-1; D might be TRBD1 (5 bases). Trimming took 1 base from V and 4 from J, leaving 19 bases between them. Germline values: CDR1 SEHNR, CDR2 FQNEAQ (reference sequence). CDR3 size: 17 residues.

Only a few counts were recorded for this clone. The chain carries TRBV4-3 and TRBJ1-4, with 10 nucleotides matching TRBD1. Looked up from germline, CDR1 is LGHNA and CDR2 is YSLEER. Trimming at V came to 3 bases and at J to 7 bases, leaving 8 bases not matched to a gene. The CDR3 totals 16 residues. The CDR3 DNA reads TGCGCCAGCAGCCAGGGCCGGGACAGGGGTTTTGAAAAACTGTTTTTT. Its protein product is CASSQGRDRGFEKLFF.